The 8 T cell receptor beta chains below all came from one sample that was sequenced in a study of T cells in Graves' hyperthyroidism and ophthalmopathy. Amplification yielded TCR beta CDR3 regions, with RNA transcripts as the source. The HTBI set primed first-round TCR CDR3 RT-PCR. TCRdb redid the calling of the multiplex PCR reads with MiXCR, one entry per CDR3 protein. The table has about 610,000 distinct CDR3 sequences, roughly 15% seen once. Sequencing was carried out using blood. The receptors stem from a woman aged 40-49 years with Graves' ophthalmopathy.

This clonotype has at least ten counts. This chain uses TRBV7-9 with TRBJ2-1; 12 positions match TRBD2. Losses at the gene ends were 1 base for V and 4 bases for J; bases not matched to a gene: 2. CDR1 and CDR2 from the germline V gene are SEHNR and FQNEAQ (reference sequence). The CDR3 runs to 16 residues. The CDR3 DNA reads TGTGCCAGCAGCTTAGGACTAGCGGGAGCATACAATGAGCAGTTCTTC. Residues: CASSLGLAGAYNEQFF.

CDR3 region: CSARVLDEQYF. The CDR3 region has the DNA TGCAGTGCTAGAGTATTGGACGAGCAGTACTTC. J is TRBJ2-7 and V is TRBV20-1, with D uncertain. V lost 1 base, J lost 5 bases, and 6 bases lay in between. This CDR3 region has 11 residues. CDR1 and CDR2 from the germline V gene are DFQATT and SNEGSKA (reference sequence).

In this sample, this clonotype turned up many times. The CDR3 region is CASSQGASNQPQHF. Here the CDR3 DNA reads TGTGCCAGCAGTCAGGGGGCGAGCAATCAGCCCCAGCATTTT. The chain carries TRBV2 and TRBJ1-5; TRBD1 matches 8 bases. The V gene end was trimmed by 5 bases and the J gene end by 1 base; junction bases not matched to a gene: 1. This CDR3 contains 14 residues. The germline CDR1 and CDR2 sequences are SNHLY and FYNNEI.

J is TRBJ1-5 and V is TRBV5-5; 7 bases match TRBD1. The V gene end was trimmed by 1 base and the J gene end by 3 bases; junction bases not matched to a gene: 7. CDR1 SGHKS and CDR2 YYEKEE come from the germline V gene (reference sequence). The CDR3 contains 16 residues. The CDR3 coding sequence is TGTGCCAGCAGCTTGCGGGCGGGACAGCACAATCAGCCCCAGCATTTT. Translation gives CASSLRAGQHNQPQHF. The full variable domain, completed using reference TRBV5-5 and TRBJ1-5, is DAGVTQSPTHLIKTRGQQVTLRCSPISGHKSVSWYQQVLGQGPQFIFQYYEKEERGRGNFPDRFSARQFPNYSSELNVNALLLGDSALYLCASSLRAGQHNQPQHFGDGTRLSIL.

This clonotype was detected many times. CDR3 in DNA: TGCAGTGCTTTCAGAGCGGCTAGCACAGATACGCAGTATTTT. It translates to CSAFRAASTDTQYF. V is TRBV20-1 and J is TRBJ2-3; tentatively, D is TRBD2 (5 bases). Germline CDR1 DFQATT, CDR2 SNEGSKA (reference sequence). The ends were cut back, 5 bases at V and 0 bases at J, with 12 bases in the middle. The CDR3 sequence is 14 residues long.

The rearrangement links TRBV6-2 or TRBV6-3 to TRBJ1-1; tentatively, D is TRBD1 (6 bases). V dropped 6 bases and J dropped 5 bases, with 19 bases sitting between them. There are 15 residues in the CDR3. The germline V gene encodes CDR1 MNHEY and CDR2 SVGEGT. CDR3 protein: CASSYRFEGGTEAFF. Written as DNA, the CDR3 is TGTGCCAGCAGCTACCGTTTCGAGGGGGGTACTGAAGCTTTCTTT.

This clonotype was recorded a few times. V usage is TRBV9 and J usage is TRBJ2-3, with 7 positions matching TRBD1. The V and J ends lost 3 bases and 3 bases, in that order; junction bases with no gene match: 10. The CDR3 covers 16 residues. Germline CDR1 and CDR2: SGDLS and YYNGEE. The CDR3 bases are TGTGCCAGCAGCGAACGGACAGGCCCGCGGACAGATACGCAGTATTTT. Its protein product is CASSERTGPRTDTQYF.

This clonotype was seen only a few times. The rearrangement uses TRBV16 and TRBJ1-3; D ambiguous. This CDR3 is built from 15 residues. Deletions cut 0 bases from V and 4 bases from J, with 10 bases between. Germline CDR1 reads KGHSY; CDR2 reads FQNENV. CDR3 coding DNA: TGTGCCAGCAGCCAATCGATCGGGTCGGGAAACACCATATATTTT. This encodes CASSQSIGSGNTIYF.